These 16 T cell receptor beta chains came from one sample sequenced in a study of blood T cell repertoires in COVID-19 (TCRdb year 2020). The library came from the immunoSEQ multiplex PCR assay. Imported from immuneACCESS, the table was reduced by TCRdb to in-frame sequences with V and J called. These copies leave out some clones; in studies compared against another copy, an unresolved V gene accounts for under half, and the cause of the remainder is not known. The sample table shows a few hundred thousand clones, and 65% to 90% are seen once. The ten largest clones add up to over 2% of the sample. The sample comprised peripheral blood. The source of these receptors is a woman aged 65 to 85 with COVID-19, enrolled during active disease.

This clone was counted once. This chain uses TRBV19 with TRBJ2-3; TRBD2 aligns across 8 bases. This CDR3 is built from 15 residues. Germline V gives CDR1 LNHDA, CDR2 SQIVND (reference sequence). After removal of 5 bases from V and 5 bases from J, the junction contained 9 bases not matched to a gene. The CDR3 sequence: CASSPSGLGLDTQYF. The CDR3 nucleotides are TGTGCCAGTAGTCCCTCGGGACTAGGATTAGATACGCAGTATTTT.

This chain uses TRBV19 with TRBJ2-3, with 8 bases aligning to TRBD2. Unmatched junction bases numbered 6, after V lost 6 bases and J lost 1 base. This CDR3 has 15 amino acids. CDR1 is LNHDA and CDR2 is SQIVND in the germline V gene (reference sequence). DNA for the CDR3: TGTGCCAGTAGACATAGCGGGACTGGCACAGATACGCAGTATTTT. This gives the protein CASRHSGTGTDTQYF.

The rearrangement uses TRBV4-3 and TRBJ2-7, with D possibly being TRBD2 (6 bases). V was trimmed by 0 bases and J by 4 bases, leaving 16 bases between them. Germline CDR1 LGHNA, CDR2 YSLEER. The length of the CDR3 is 16 residues. The CDR3 region has the DNA TGCGCCAGCAGCCAAGAAATAGGAGGGTCGGCTTACGAGCAGTACTTC. Translation: CASSQEIGGSAYEQYF.

The chain has TRBV18 and TRBJ2-7; D gene ambiguous. The CDR3 length is 15 residues. Germline CDR1 is KGHSH and CDR2 is LQKENI. Deletions cut 2 bases from V and 3 bases from J, with 14 bases between. The CDR3 bases are TGTGCCAGCTCACCAGCTCAGGTCGGCGTCTACGAGCAGTACTTC. Protein: CASSPAQVGVYEQYF.

The chain has TRBV6-1 and TRBJ1-4, with 7 bases aligning to TRBD1. The CDR3 spans 16 residues. CDR1 is MNHNS and CDR2 is SASEGT in the germline V gene. The junction had 6 bases not matched to a gene; V was cut back by 3 bases and J by 2 bases. This CDR3 reads CASSDARGYTNEKLFF. CDR3 sequence (DNA): TGTGCCAGCAGTGATGCCAGGGGGTACACTAATGAAAAACTGTTTTTT.

The chain is built from TRBV5-4 and TRBJ1-1, with a weak D call TRBD1 (6 bases). Germline V gives CDR1 SGHNT, CDR2 YYREEE (reference sequence). The V gene lost 3 bases and the J gene lost 1 base, with 13 bases spanning the gap. This CDR3 is built from 15 residues. CDR3 bases: TGTGCCAGCAGCTCAAAGGCACAGGGGAACACTGAAGCTTTCTTT. Residues: CASSSKAQGNTEAFF.

This chain connects TRBV6-5 to TRBJ2-7, with a weak D call TRBD1 (5 bases). The V and J ends lost 1 base and 2 bases respectively, with 9 bases between them. CDR3 length: 14 amino acids. CDR1 is MNHEY and CDR2 is SVGAGI in the germline V gene. CDR3 coding DNA: TGTGCCAGCAGTTACTTTCAGGGTCCCTACGAGCAGTACTTC. As protein: CASSYFQGPYEQYF.

V gene TRBV19 combines with J gene TRBJ2-5, with 8 bases identical to TRBD2. V lost 3 bases, J lost 3 bases, and 6 bases stayed unmatched. The CDR3 has 15 amino acids. Germline V gene sequence: CDR1 LNHDA, CDR2 SQIVND (reference sequence). The CDR3 loop reads CASSIRWTSKETQYF. In DNA, the CDR3 is TGTGCCAGTAGTATCCGATGGACTAGCAAAGAGACCCAGTACTTC. Full variable domain (rest looked up from reference TRBV19 and TRBJ2-5): DGGITQSPKYLFRKEGQNVTLSCEQNLNHDAMYWYRQDPGQGLRLIYYSQIVNDFQKGDIAEGYSVSREKKESFPLTVTSAQKNPTAFYLCASSIRWTSKETQYFGPGTRLLVL.

The chain recombines TRBV7-3 with TRBJ1-1; D is undetermined. This CDR3 is 13 amino acids long. Germline V CDR1 and CDR2: SGHTA, FQGTGA. V lost 5 bases, J lost 5 bases, and 12 bases lay in between. CDR3 coding DNA: TGTGCCAGCAGCGTACAGACGGGGACTGAAGCTTTCTTT. Translation gives CASSVQTGTEAFF.

The chain's CDR3 is CASSFAYREQETQYF. DNA of the CDR3: TGTGCCAGCAGCTTCGCTTACAGGGAACAAGAGACCCAGTACTTC. The chain recombines TRBV11-2 with TRBJ2-5, with a weak D call TRBD1 (6 bases). Trimming removed 3 bases at V and 2 bases at J, with 13 bases between. The CDR3 covers 15 residues. The germline gives CDR1 SGHAT, CDR2 FQNNGV.

J is TRBJ1-2 and V is TRBV6-5, with D tentatively TRBD1 (6 bases). CDR3 size: 13 residues. Trimming pared 6 bases from V and 2 bases from J, leaving 10 bases between. Germline CDR1 reads MNHEY; CDR2 reads SVGAGI. The chain's CDR3 is CASSWTENYGYTF. CDR3 in DNA: TGTGCCAGCAGCTGGACAGAAAACTATGGCTACACCTTC.

This chain links TRBV19 with TRBJ1-5; D is perhaps TRBD1 (6 bases). Germline CDR1 is LNHDA and CDR2 is SQIVND (reference sequence). With 5 bases removed from V and 10 bases from J, the gap between germline ends came to 12 bases. The CDR3 extends over 12 amino acids. CDR3 DNA sequence: TGTGCCAGTAGTTCAGGGGCGCGACCCCAGCATTTT. Encoded protein: CASSSGARPQHF.

This clone was seen a single time. This chain joins TRBV5-1 and TRBJ2-5; possible D gene TRBD1, 6 bases. Germline lookup yields CDR1 SGHRS and CDR2 YFSETQ. The V end was cut by 0 bases, the J end by 5 bases, with 11 bases between. The CDR3 covers 14 residues. The CDR3 DNA is TGCGCCAGCAGCTTGGGGACAGCTCGGGAGACCCAGTACTTC. This sequence encodes CASSLGTARETQYF.

CDR3 in amino acids: CASSRQEGAKNIQYF. Written as DNA, the CDR3 is TGTGCCAGCAGCCGACAGGAAGGAGCCAAAAACATTCAGTACTTC. The V gene is TRBV3-1 (or the pseudogene TRBV3-2), the J gene TRBJ2-4; weak D call: TRBD1 (6 bases). Per germline, CDR1 LGHDT and CDR2 YNNKEL (reference sequence). CDR3 length: 15 residues. Trimming left V 4 bases short and J 0 bases short, with 10 bases between.

This clone was seen only once. The chain combines TRBV30 with TRBJ1-4, with D maybe TRBD1 (5 bases). There are 13 residues in the CDR3. Trimming took off 5 bases at V and 3 bases at J, with 10 bases between the two ends. Germline V lookup: CDR1 GTSNPN, CDR2 SVGIG (reference sequence). The CDR3 coding sequence is TGTGCCTGGGGGGGGTCGGCTAATGAAAAACTGTTTTTT. Its translation: CAWGGSANEKLFF.

This clone was observed a few times. The chain combines TRBV5-4 with TRBJ1-1; D perhaps matches TRBD1 (5 bases). CDR1 is SGHNT and CDR2 is YYREEE in the germline V gene (reference sequence). V lost 0 bases and J lost 5, with 8 bases in between. The CDR3 runs to 13 residues. In DNA, the CDR3 is TGTGCCAGCAGCTTGGGCGGGGGAACTGAAGCTTTCTTT. Its protein is CASSLGGGTEAFF.